The T cell receptor (beta chain) described here comes from a study of blood T cell repertoires in COVID-19. For the study at large: Samples taken during acute and convalescent COVID-19 were collected in the United States, Italy and Spain. In each case, the material was cDNA or gDNA derived from T cells, B-cell-depleted T cells, or PBMCs.

V lost 6 bases to trimming and J lost 5 bases; unmatched junction nucleotides: 9. The CDR3 loop spans 15 amino acids. Germline assignment: CDR1 SGHVS and CDR2 FQNEAQ. TCRdb's table, derived via immunoSEQ multiplex PCR, lists solely in-frame clones and lacks some. This table holds 230,000 or so clones, almost 90% found once. The sequencing input was PBMCs or T cells enriched from blood (not recorded which). V usage is TRBV7-8 and J usage is TRBJ2-5; 10 nucleotides agree with TRBD1. This sequence was found in a woman between 50 and 59 years old with acute COVID-19. CDR3 amino acids: CASRPTGGAGETQYF. CDR3 bases: TGTGCCAGCAGGCCGACAGGGGGCGCGGGGGAGACCCAGTACTTC.